This TCR beta chain came from a study of PD-L1 blockade in urothelial cancer. Across the whole study: Researchers looked at the blood 3 weeks (second dose) and 6 weeks after treatment began. The median number of T cells present in blood samples was fewer than 150,000.

The method was immunoSEQ multiplex PCR; TCRdb's version includes in-frame clones alone and lacks a portion of them. The table records over 70,000 clones, approximately 87% of them present only once. Points from the study as a whole: Durable-benefit patients expanded tumor-associated blood clones more at 3 weeks.

Documented time point: peripheral blood 6 weeks after treatment start. Sample contribution per patient ranged from 1 to 8, covering pretreatment and on-treatment. Regarding this clone: Its antigen is as yet unknown.

Trimming removed 4 bases from V and 4 bases from J, with 12 bases in between. The CDR3 covers 14 residues. The germline V gene has CDR1 SGHRS and CDR2 YFSETQ. V and J are TRBV5-1 and TRBJ2-1; TRBD1 might be the D (5 bases). This TCR was recovered from a man between 70 and 80 years old with urothelial cancer. Sequences were derived from PBMCs, sampled around atezolizumab (anti-PD-L1) treatment. The CDR3 loop reads CASSPQTAYNEQFF. CDR3 bases: TGCGCCAGCAGCCCCCAGACAGCTTACAATGAGCAGTTCTTC.